These 13 T cell receptor beta chains were sequenced from one sample in a study of tumor and adjacent non-tumor tissue in lung cancer. A modified ARM-PCR protocol with three rounds of nested PCR amplified TCRbeta. TCRdb reprocessed the multiplex PCR reads with MiXCR, giving one entry per CDR3 protein. The sample shows tens of thousands of distinct CDR3 sequences, 61% of them seen only once. No cell sorting was done before RNA was extracted from the tissue. Distant lung tissue was collected more than 3 cm away from the tumor edge. Sequencing used distant non-tumor lung tissue. The origin of the receptors is a man aged 70 or older with non-small cell lung cancer.

Concerning this clonotype itself: Lacking the conserved final phenylalanine or tryptophan, this CDR3 likely reflects a read error. The chain has TRBV11-2 and TRBJ2-2; 7 positions agree with TRBD1. Germline-derived CDR1 and CDR2 are SGHAT and FQNNGV. The CDR3 contains 13 residues. J lost 5 bases, V lost 6 bases, and 3 bases had no gene match. CDR3 in DNA: TGTGCCAGCAGTACACAGGGGACCGGGGAGCTGTTTCTC. This translates into CASSTQGTGELFL.

Remarks on this clonotype: The conserved phenylalanine or tryptophan normally closing the CDR3 is absent here, so this likely arose from a read error. This chain links TRBV6-1 with TRBJ2-2, with D maybe TRBD1 (6 bases). CDR3 size: 16 residues. CDR1 is MNHNS, CDR2 SASEGT, per germline. Trimming shortened V by 7 bases and J by 3 bases, and 18 bases separated the two germline ends. CDR3: CASNDSQGSDTGELFI. The CDR3 DNA is TGTGCCAGCAATGATTCACAGGGTTCGGACACCGGGGAGCTGTTTATC.

J is TRBJ1-5 and V is TRBV28, with 8 positions matching TRBD1. Trimming at V came to 6 bases and at J to 1 base, leaving 8 bases not matched to a gene. This CDR3 spans 16 amino acids. Germline V gene lookup returns CDR1 MDHEN and CDR2 SYDVKM. The CDR3 DNA sequence: TGTGCCAGCAGGTCAGGGGGCGGGATAAGCAATCAGCCCCAGCATTTT. It specifies CASRSGGGISNQPQHF.

About this clonotype: Germline and junction disagree at one end, which may indicate a read error. The chain links TRBV12-3 or TRBV12-4 to TRBJ1-5, with D maybe TRBD1 (6 bases). The CDR3 extends over 14 amino acids. This CDR3 reads CASSSRGGYQPQHF. DNA of the CDR3: TGCGCCAGCAGTTCTAGAGGGGGGTATCAGCCCCAGCATTTT.

This clonotype was counted ten times or more. The chain combines TRBV11-2 with TRBJ2-5; D gene uncertain. The CDR3 runs to 16 residues. The V end was cut by 5 bases, the J end by 2 bases, with 18 bases between. Germline CDR1 is SGHAT and CDR2 is FQNNGV. In DNA, the CDR3 is TGTGCCAGCAGCCATTGGACGGTGAGGAAACAAGAGACCCAGTACTTC. This gives the protein CASSHWTVRKQETQYF. Using reference TRBV11-2 and TRBJ2-5 for the parts outside the CDR3, the full variable domain is EAGVAQSPRYKIIEKRQSVAFWCNPISGHATLYWYQQILGQGPKLLIQFQNNGVVDDSQLPKDRFSAERLKGVDSTLKIQPAKLEDSAVYLCASSHWTVRKQETQYFGPGTRLLVL.

J is TRBJ1-1 and V is TRBV6-5; weak D call: TRBD1 (5 bases). The CDR3 runs 14 residues. CDR1 and CDR2 (germline): MNHEY, SVGAGI. V lost 10 bases and J 7 bases, leaving 22 bases between the germline ends. The CDR3 loop is CAIKGAGRDIEAFF. CDR3 nucleotide sequence: TGTGCCATCAAAGGGGCTGGGAGAGACATTGAAGCTTTCTTT.

To note about this clonotype: This may be a read error: a much more frequent sequence differs by one nucleotide. The chain couples TRBV12-3 or TRBV12-4 to TRBJ2-7; TRBD2 matches 14 bases. CDR3 length equals 14 residues. CDR3 amino acids: CASSPGLAGDEQCF. The CDR3 DNA is TGTGCCAGCAGCCCGGGACTAGCGGGAGACGAGCAGTGCTTC.

Concerning this clonotype itself: This may come from a read error, since a much larger clone is one base off. The chain joins TRBV6-4 to TRBJ2-1; no clear D gene. The CDR3 consists of 15 residues. Germline assignment: CDR1 MRHNA and CDR2 SNTAGT. CDR3 nucleotides: TGTGCCAGCAGTGCTAGTGCGAGCTCCTACAATAAGCAGTTCTTC. Translated, it gives CASSASASSYNKQFF.

About this clonotype itself: Its ends do not fully match the called genes, so a read error is possible. The chain uses TRBV11-3 and TRBJ2-3; no clear D gene. This CDR3 spans 14 amino acids. Germline-derived CDR1 and CDR2 are SGHNT and YENEEA. The CDR3 protein is CASSLGWAPDKQYF. The DNA of the CDR3 is TGTGCTAGCAGCTTAGGGTGGGCCCCAGATAAGCAGTATTTT.

This clonotype has just a few counts. One end of the junction varies from germline; a read error may be responsible. The chain joins TRBV6-2 or TRBV6-3 to TRBJ2-1; D not resolved. The germline gives CDR1 MNHEY, CDR2 SVGEGT. The CDR3 loop spans 14 amino acids. CDR3 bases: TGTGCCACCAAAGACCCCGGTGGCTACGATGAGCAGTTCTTC. Its protein product is CATKDPGGYDEQFF.

This clonotype was picked up a small number of times. Possible read error: a much larger clone is one base away. The chain employs TRBV10-3 and TRBJ1-5; TRBD1 matches at 9 bases. Germline V lookup: CDR1 ENHRY, CDR2 SYGVKD. This CDR3 region has 14 residues. Here the CDR3 DNA reads TGTGCCATCAGTGGGACAGGGGATAGTCAGTCCCAGCATTTT. Amino acids: CAISGTGDSQSQHF.

Comment on this clonotype: Germline is not matched at one junction end, which may reflect a read error. This chain connects TRBV11-2 to TRBJ2-1; the D is unclear. Germline V lookup: CDR1 SGHAT, CDR2 FQNNGV. This CDR3 is built from 15 residues. This CDR3 is CASNLGLDSYNEQFF. CDR3 nucleotides: TGTGCCAGCAACTTAGGTTTAGACTCCTACAATGAGCAGTTCTTC.

Many counts were recorded for this clonotype. The chain recombines TRBV29-1 with TRBJ2-7, with D perhaps being TRBD1 or TRBD2 (5 bases each). This CDR3 has 13 residues. Germline assignment: CDR1 SQVTM and CDR2 ANQGSEA. V was clipped by 4 bases and J by 1 base, with 11 bases between them. CDR3: CSVVVWGSYEQYF. The CDR3 coding sequence is TGCAGCGTTGTAGTGTGGGGGTCCTACGAGCAGTACTTC.